These 18 T cell receptor beta chains were sequenced from one sample in a study of cytomegalovirus exposure and HLA in healthy donors. Use of 60 Vbeta and 13 Jbeta primers characterized the PCR. The table came from immunoSEQ multiplex PCR; TCRdb's copy has only in-frame clones and leaves some out. Found here are about 200,000 clones, around 87% of them singletons; the top ten hold more than 1.5%. What was sequenced was PBMCs. The receptor set was obtained from a woman under 30 in good health and CMV-seronegative.

The CDR3 here is CASSYRGQAQETQYF. DNA for the CDR3: TGTGCCAGCAGTTACAGGGGACAGGCACAAGAGACCCAGTACTTC. The rearrangement links TRBV6-5 to TRBJ2-5; TRBD1 matches at 8 bases. The junction had 4 bases not matched to a gene; V was cut back by 2 bases and J by 2 bases. CDR1 is MNHEY and CDR2 is SVGAGI in the germline V gene. The CDR3 runs 15 residues.

The chain employs TRBV29-1 and TRBJ1-2, with D tentatively TRBD1 (6 bases). Per germline, CDR1 SQVTM and CDR2 ANQGSEA. The CDR3 length is 15 residues. Trimming pared 3 bases from V and 2 bases from J, leaving 16 bases between. The CDR3 reads CSVDPRGGTNYGYTF. As DNA, the CDR3 is TGCAGCGTTGACCCTAGGGGGGGGACAAACTATGGCTACACCTTC. Variable domain in full (rest from reference TRBV29-1 and TRBJ1-2): SAVISQKPSRDICQRGTSLTIQCQVDSQVTMMFWYRQQPGQSLTLIATANQGSEATYESGFVIDKFPISRPNLTFSTLTVSNMSPEDSSIYLCSVDPRGGTNYGYTFGSGTRLTVV.

This clone appeared a single time. The chain recombines TRBV5-1 with TRBJ2-3, with 8 bases matching TRBD2. The CDR3 extends over 16 amino acids. Germline V gene data show CDR1 as SGHRS and CDR2 as YFSETQ. Trimming cost V 2 bases and J 0 bases; bases outside gene matches: 5. CDR3 in DNA: TGCGCCAGCAGCTTTTTCGGGGGGGGTAGCACAGATACGCAGTATTTT. Protein: CASSFFGGGSTDTQYF.

This chain uses TRBV28 with TRBJ1-2; 11 bases match TRBD1. This CDR3 contains 16 residues. V was pared by 6 bases and J by 7 bases, with 13 bases of the junction left unmatched. Looked up from germline, CDR1 is MDHEN and CDR2 is SYDVKM. In DNA, the CDR3 is TGTGCCAGCAGGATCCCCTGGACAGGGGGCGCCAGTGGCTACACCTTC. Translating gives CASRIPWTGGASGYTF.

The V gene is TRBV6-1, the J gene TRBJ1-5; 7 bases agree with TRBD1. V lost 8 bases to trimming and J lost 6 bases; unmatched junction nucleotides: 7. Germline CDR1 reads MNHNS; CDR2 reads SASEGT. The CDR3 is 13 residues long. The CDR3, as DNA: TGTGCCAGCCGTGGACAGGTGGCTCAGCCCCAGCATTTT. It encodes CASRGQVAQPQHF.

The gene calls are TRBV19 and TRBJ2-5; tentative D call: TRBD2 (5 bases). Per germline, CDR1 LNHDA and CDR2 SQIVND (reference sequence). This CDR3 has 17 amino acids. V was cut by 5 bases and J by 5 bases, with 24 bases left in between. In nucleotides, the CDR3 is TGTGCCAGTAGTGTGACCGCGGGTCTCTATTTCGGGGAGACCCAGTACTTC. Protein: CASSVTAGLYFGETQYF.

The chain carries TRBV9 and TRBJ1-2; tentative D call: TRBD1 (5 bases). V lost 0 bases and J lost 0, with 6 bases in between. The CDR3 runs 14 residues. Germline values: CDR1 SGDLS, CDR2 YYNGEE. CDR3 amino acids: CASSVGQSNYGYTF. Here the CDR3 DNA reads TGTGCCAGCAGCGTAGGACAGTCTAACTATGGCTACACCTTC.

DNA for the CDR3: TGCGCCAGCAGCGCGGGACTAGCGGGGAGAGGGGGCTGCTCCTACAATGAGCAGTTCTTC. It translates to CASSAGLAGRGGCSYNEQFF. This sequence joins TRBV5-1 and TRBJ2-1, with 13 bases matching TRBD2. V lost 4 bases, J lost 0 bases, and 13 bases stayed unmatched. Germline-derived CDR1 and CDR2 are SGHRS and YFSETQ. The CDR3 covers 20 residues. Looking up the rest from reference TRBV5-1 and TRBJ2-1 gives the full variable domain: KAGVTQTPRYLIKTRGQQVTLSCSPISGHRSVSWYQQTPGQGLQFLFEYFSETQRNKGNFPGRFSGRQFSNSRSEMNVSTLELGDSALYLCASSAGLAGRGGCSYNEQFFGPGTRLTVL.

V usage is TRBV7-9 and J usage is TRBJ1-4; D remains unclear. This CDR3 region has 12 residues. V shed 5 bases and J shed 7 bases, with 8 bases lying between them. Per the germline V gene, CDR1 is SEHNR and CDR2 is FQNEAQ (reference sequence). The CDR3: CASSHPGEKLFF. The CDR3 nucleotides read TGTGCCAGCAGCCATCCAGGTGAAAAACTGTTTTTT.

The CDR3 DNA reads TGTGCCAGCAGCGGGGGGGACAGGGGGCTCGATGGCTACACCTTC. Translating it yields CASSGGDRGLDGYTF. The gene calls are TRBV9 and TRBJ1-2; 12 bases match TRBD1. V shed 3 bases and J 6 bases; nucleotides not matched to a gene: 6. From germline, CDR1 is SGDLS and CDR2 YYNGEE. The CDR3 is 15 residues long.

The chain combines TRBV6-1 with TRBJ2-2, with 10 bases lining up with TRBD1. CDR3 length: 17 amino acids. J was trimmed by 7 bases and V by 0 bases; bases with no gene match: 8. CDR1 and CDR2 (germline): MNHNS, SASEGT. CDR3 sequence reads: CASSEAFRTGGGGELFF. Written as DNA, the CDR3 is TGTGCCAGCAGTGAAGCGTTTAGGACAGGGGGAGGCGGGGAGCTGTTTTTT.

This clone appeared a few times. This sample includes further DNA sequences coding for the same CDR3. The rearrangement joins TRBV2 to TRBJ2-1, with 11 nucleotides matching TRBD1. The CDR3 is made up of 16 amino acids. The germline gives CDR1 SNHLY, CDR2 FYNNEI. V was pared by 6 bases and J by 4 bases, with 8 bases of the junction left unmatched. The CDR3 coding sequence is TGTGCCAGCAGCGCGGGGACAGGGGGACTATACAATGAGCAGTTCTTC. Translated: CASSAGTGGLYNEQFF.

This CDR3 reads CASSPIRGASGPGAQYF. CDR3 in DNA: TGCGCCAGCAGCCCAATTAGAGGGGCTAGCGGGCCCGGGGCCCAGTACTTC. The V gene is TRBV5-1, the J gene TRBJ2-5, with TRBD2 matching 8 bases. Per the germline V gene, CDR1 is SGHRS and CDR2 is YFSETQ. The CDR3 extends over 17 amino acids. J lost 9 bases, V lost 4 bases, and 20 bases had no gene match.

V and J are TRBV19 and TRBJ2-1, with 9 bases fitting TRBD2. J was trimmed by 5 bases and V by 2 bases; bases with no gene match: 4. This CDR3 comprises 15 residues. The germline V gene has CDR1 LNHDA and CDR2 SQIVND (reference sequence). CDR3 region: CASSIFSSGNNEQFF. CDR3 DNA: TGTGCCAGTAGTATATTTTCTAGCGGGAACAATGAGCAGTTCTTC. Looking up the rest from reference TRBV19 and TRBJ2-1 gives the full variable domain: DGGITQSPKYLFRKEGQNVTLSCEQNLNHDAMYWYRQDPGQGLRLIYYSQIVNDFQKGDIAEGYSVSREKKESFPLTVTSAQKNPTAFYLCASSIFSSGNNEQFFGPGTRLTVL.

The chain couples TRBV9 to TRBJ1-3; D not resolved. The length of the CDR3 is 14 residues. V was trimmed by 0 bases and J by 3 bases, leaving 7 bases between them. In germline, CDR1 is SGDLS, CDR2 YYNGEE. Here the CDR3 DNA reads TGTGCCAGCAGCGTAGAGGCAGGTGGAAACACCATATATTTT. Its translation is CASSVEAGGNTIYF.

V gene TRBV5-5 combines with J gene TRBJ2-2; possible D gene TRBD1, 6 bases. This CDR3 has 14 residues. The germline V gene has CDR1 SGHKS and CDR2 YYEKEE (reference sequence). Trimming took 4 bases from V and 9 from J, leaving 16 bases between them. In DNA form, the CDR3 reads TGTGCCAGCAGCATGGACAGCCCCCGGTGGGAGCTGTTTTTT. Amino acid sequence: CASSMDSPRWELFF.

CDR3 amino acids: CASSSWEGLNTEAFF. CDR3 bases: TGTGCCAGCAGCTCGTGGGAGGGGCTGAACACTGAAGCTTTCTTT. The gene calls are TRBV5-4 and TRBJ1-1; TRBD1 is a possible D gene (5 bases). Germline-derived CDR1 and CDR2 are SGHNT and YYREEE (reference sequence). Trimming stripped 3 bases from V and 0 bases from J, with 12 bases between. This CDR3 comprises 15 residues.

The chain employs TRBV7-8 and TRBJ2-7; the D gene is possibly TRBD1 (6 bases). V lost 4 bases and J lost 4, with 20 bases in between. CDR3 length: 16 residues. Germline V gene sequence: CDR1 SGHVS, CDR2 FQNEAQ. DNA for the CDR3: TGTGCCAGCAGCTATGGGCTGGGTCAGGGGCAATACGAGCAGTACTTC. This gives the protein CASSYGLGQGQYEQYF.